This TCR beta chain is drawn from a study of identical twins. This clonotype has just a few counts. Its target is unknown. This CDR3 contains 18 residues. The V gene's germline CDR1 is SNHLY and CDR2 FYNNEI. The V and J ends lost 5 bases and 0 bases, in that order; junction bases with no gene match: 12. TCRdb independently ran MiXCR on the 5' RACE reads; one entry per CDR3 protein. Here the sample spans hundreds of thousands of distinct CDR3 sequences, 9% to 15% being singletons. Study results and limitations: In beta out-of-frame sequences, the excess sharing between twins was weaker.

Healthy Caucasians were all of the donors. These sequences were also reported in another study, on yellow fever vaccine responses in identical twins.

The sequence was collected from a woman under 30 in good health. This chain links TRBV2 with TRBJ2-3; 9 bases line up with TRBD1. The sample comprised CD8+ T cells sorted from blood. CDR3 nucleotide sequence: TGTGCCAGCAGTCCCCACCGCCGGACAGGGGAAAGCACAGATACGCAGTATTTT. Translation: CASSPHRRTGESTDTQYF.